The rows below give T cell receptor beta chains drawn from one sample of a study of blood T cells in healthy people across ages. A single record per CDR3 protein comes from TCRdb applying MiXCR to the 5' RACE reads. The sample comprises 1.5 million or so distinct CDR3 sequences, about 43% of which are singletons, and 7.9% rests with the top ten. The sequencing input was blood. The origin of the receptors is a woman between 18 and 29 years old in good health. Both conserved end residues are part of each CDR3. Each record gives: D gene, V gene, J gene, clone size, CDR3 protein, CDR3 DNA. The D gene is left open where the match is weak. Expanded clones are given a class, and other clones once, few, many or no size at all.

.	TRBV5-1	TRBJ1-2	few	CASSLAADAGNYGYTF	TGCGCCAGCAGCTTGGCAGCGGACGCGGGTAACTATGGCTACACCTTC
TRBD1	TRBV29-1	TRBJ2-7	few	CSVEDGDRVYEQYF	TGCAGCGTTGAAGATGGGGACAGGGTATACGAGCAGTACTTC
TRBD1	TRBV6-2/TRBV6-3	TRBJ2-4	.	CASTWTGGLAKNIQYF	TGTGCCAGCACTTGGACAGGGGGCCTAGCCAAAAACATTCAGTACTTC
.	TRBV11-2	TRBJ2-3	.	CASSFEGDDTQYF	TGTGCCAGCAGCTTCGAGGGGGACGATACGCAGTATTTT
TRBD2	TRBV20-1	TRBJ2-3	.	CSAAGTSGSTDKQYF	TGCAGTGCCGCCGGGACTAGCGGAAGCACAGATAAGCAGTATTTT
.	TRBV7-2	TRBJ2-7	many	CASSLVSTGYEQYF	TGTGCCAGCAGCTTAGTCAGCACTGGCTACGAGCAGTACTTC
TRBD2	TRBV5-1	TRBJ2-5	.	CASSPLAGPSGTQYF	TGCGCCAGCAGCCCACTAGCGGGGCCATCGGGGACCCAGTACTTC
TRBD2	TRBV3-1	TRBJ2-1	once	CASSRFGTSGPPYNEQFF	TGTGCCAGCAGCCGATTTGGGACTAGCGGGCCACCCTACAATGAGCAGTTCTTC
TRBD2	TRBV12-3/TRBV12-4	TRBJ2-1	few	CASSLTGLAYNEQFF	TGTGCCAGCAGTTTAACGGGACTAGCTTACAATGAGCAGTTCTTC
TRBD1	TRBV14	TRBJ2-4	.	CASSQGTGATIQYF	TGTGCCAGCAGCCAAGGGACAGGGGCGACCATTCAGTACTTC
TRBD1	TRBV27	TRBJ2-7	.	CASSLRRTGVDSYEQYF	TGTGCCAGCAGTTTACGCAGGACAGGGGTCGACTCCTACGAGCAGTACTTC
.	TRBV20-1	TRBJ2-3	many	CSASDTQYF	TGCAGTGCGTCAGATACGCAGTATTTT
.	TRBV29-1	TRBJ1-4	.	CSVDDGTTNEKLFF	TGCAGCGTCGACGACGGTACAACTAATGAAAAACTGTTTTTT
.	TRBV7-6	TRBJ2-3	once	CASSPGPPQDTQYF	TGTGCCAGCAGCCCCGGGCCCCCCCAGGATACGCAGTATTTT
.	TRBV30	TRBJ1-2	.	CAWSVAAYGYTF	TGTGCCTGGAGTGTCGCGGCCTATGGCTACACCTTC
.	TRBV10-3	TRBJ2-5	.	CAISEMGQETQYF	TGTGCCATCAGTGAGATGGGCCAAGAGACCCAGTACTTC
.	TRBV3-1	TRBJ1-2	.	CASSQAGFYGYTF	TGTGCCAGCAGCCAAGCGGGCTTCTATGGCTACACCTTC
TRBD2	TRBV10-3	TRBJ2-3	few	CAITSGNADTQYF	TGTGCCATCACTAGCGGGAACGCAGATACGCAGTATTTT
.	TRBV24-1	TRBJ1-1	.	CATSDTQTGITEAFF	TGTGCCACCAGTGATACGCAAACAGGGATCACTGAAGCTTTCTTT
.	TRBV10-3	TRBJ2-7	.	CATAGSYEQYF	TGTGCCACCGCGGGGAGTTACGAGCAGTACTTC
.	TRBV5-1	TRBJ2-3	.	CASSPWTRRPQYF	TGCGCCAGCAGCCCCTGGACCCGAAGGCCGCAGTATTTT
TRBD2	TRBV15	TRBJ2-3	.	CATSRTLAGSTDTQYF	TGTGCCACCAGCAGAACACTAGCGGGATCCACAGATACGCAGTATTTT
TRBD1	TRBV6-1	TRBJ1-2	.	CASSSGQTIPANYGYTF	TGTGCCAGCTCTTCGGGACAGACTATTCCTGCTAACTATGGCTACACCTTC
.	TRBV6-1	TRBJ1-2	.	CASSEERANYGYTF	TGTGCCAGCAGTGAAGAAAGGGCTAACTATGGCTACACCTTC
.	TRBV20-1	TRBJ1-2	.	CSAHRSGRGYTF	TGCAGTGCTCATCGGTCAGGGAGAGGCTACACCTTC
TRBD2	TRBV6-6	TRBJ2-4	.	CASSGGLAGGPREQYF	TGTGCCAGCAGTGGCGGACTAGCGGGAGGGCCGAGAGAGCAGTACTTC
TRBD2	TRBV5-1	TRBJ2-1	.	CVSRLAGEVYNEQFF	TGCGTCAGTAGACTAGCGGGAGAGGTCTACAATGAGCAGTTCTTC
TRBD2	TRBV5-1	TRBJ2-7	many	CASSFTSGGSYEQYF	TGTGCCAGCAGCTTCACTAGCGGGGGATCTTACGAGCAGTACTTC
TRBD2	TRBV18	TRBJ2-1	.	CASSPARLAGVDEQFF	TGTGCCAGCTCACCTGCCCGACTAGCGGGAGTGGATGAGCAGTTCTTC
.	TRBV20-1	TRBJ2-1	.	CSAREYEGATYNEQFF	TGCAGTGCTAGAGAATATGAGGGAGCAACCTACAATGAGCAGTTCTTC
TRBD2	TRBV5-1	TRBJ2-7	.	CASKIFGLAGATDYEQYF	TGCGCCAGCAAGATTTTCGGACTAGCGGGGGCCACGGACTACGAGCAGTACTTC
.	TRBV12-3/TRBV12-4	TRBJ1-5	.	CASSFRGERQPQHF	TGTGCCAGCAGTTTTCGGGGAGAAAGGCAGCCCCAGCATTTT
TRBD2	TRBV6-6	TRBJ2-7	.	CASIGTSGNEQYF	TGTGCCAGCATTGGGACTAGCGGCAATGAGCAGTACTTC
.	TRBV18	TRBJ2-7	.	CASSPLQAPYNEQYF	TGTGCCAGCTCACCACTACAGGCCCCCTACAATGAGCAGTACTTC
.	TRBV6-1	TRBJ2-1	.	CASSGLQDNEQFF	TGTGCCAGCAGTGGACTACAGGACAATGAGCAGTTCTTC
.	TRBV3-1	TRBJ1-2	few	CASSQVLRVTAYGYTF	TGTGCCAGCAGCCAAGTATTACGTGTGACAGCCTATGGCTACACCTTC